Sequencing of this TCR beta chain was carried out in a study of T cell responses to AZD1222 COVID-19 vaccine. Broader study findings: Reportedly, nearly half of unique spike TCRs recognized epitopes outside B.1.351/B.1.1.7 mutations. At study baseline, merely six AZD1222 recipients were seropositive.

This table comes from immunoSEQ multiplex PCR, and its TCRdb copy is limited to in-frame clones, with some not included. The sample holds roughly 100,000 clones, 89% seen once. This CDR3 is 16 amino acids long. Per the germline V gene, CDR1 is MNHEY and CDR2 is SVGAGI. V lost 6 bases to trimming and J lost 7 bases, with 22 bases between them. Concerning this clone itself: Its antigen is still unknown.

The chain recombines TRBV6-5 with TRBJ2-1; the D call may be TRBD1 or TRBD2 (5 bases each). The clonotype comes from an adult who received the AZD1222 COVID-19 vaccine. Source: peripheral blood, taken 28 days after the second AZD1222 dose. The CDR3 loop is CASSYRDPLLKNEQFF. The DNA for the CDR3 is TGTGCCAGCAGCTACCGGGACCCCCTTTTGAAAAATGAGCAGTTCTTC.